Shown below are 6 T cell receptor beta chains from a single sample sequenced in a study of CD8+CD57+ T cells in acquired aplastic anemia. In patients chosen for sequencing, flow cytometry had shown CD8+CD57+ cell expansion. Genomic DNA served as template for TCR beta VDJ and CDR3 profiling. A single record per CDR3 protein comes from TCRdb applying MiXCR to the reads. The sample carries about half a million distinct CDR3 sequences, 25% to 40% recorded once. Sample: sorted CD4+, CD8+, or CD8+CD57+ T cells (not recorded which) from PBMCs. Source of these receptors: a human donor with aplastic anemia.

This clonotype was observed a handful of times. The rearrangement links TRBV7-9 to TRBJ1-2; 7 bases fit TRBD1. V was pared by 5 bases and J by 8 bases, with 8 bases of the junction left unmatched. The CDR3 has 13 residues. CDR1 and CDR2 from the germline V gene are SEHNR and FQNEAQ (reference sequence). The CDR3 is CASSPPNRGGYTF. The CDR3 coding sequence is TGTGCCAGCAGCCCACCAAACAGGGGAGGCTACACCTTC. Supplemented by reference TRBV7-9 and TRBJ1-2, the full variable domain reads DTGVSQNPRHKITKRGQNVTFRCDPISEHNRLYWYRQTLGQGPEFLTYFQNEAQLEKSRLLSDRFSAERPKGSFSTLEIQRTEQGDSAMYLCASSPPNRGGYTFGSGTRLTVV.

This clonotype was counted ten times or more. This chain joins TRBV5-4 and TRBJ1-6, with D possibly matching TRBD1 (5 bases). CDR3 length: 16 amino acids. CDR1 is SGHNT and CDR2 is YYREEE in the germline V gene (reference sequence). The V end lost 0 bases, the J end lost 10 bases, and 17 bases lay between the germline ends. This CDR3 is CASSLADGALRSPLHF. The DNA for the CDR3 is TGTGCCAGCAGCTTGGCCGACGGGGCGCTGAGATCACCCCTCCACTTT.

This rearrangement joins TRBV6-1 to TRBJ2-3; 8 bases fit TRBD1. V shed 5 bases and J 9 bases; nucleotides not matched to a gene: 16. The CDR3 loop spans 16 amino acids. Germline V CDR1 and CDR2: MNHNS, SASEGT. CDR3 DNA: TGTGCCAGCAGTCCGAACCGGGACAGGCGTCTGTTCACGCAGTATTTT. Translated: CASSPNRDRRLFTQYF.

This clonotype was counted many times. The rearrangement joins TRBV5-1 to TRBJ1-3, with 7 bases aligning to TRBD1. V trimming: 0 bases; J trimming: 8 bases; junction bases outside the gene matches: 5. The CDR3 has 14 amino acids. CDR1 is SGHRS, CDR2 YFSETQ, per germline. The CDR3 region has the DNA TGCGCCAGCAGCTTGGACGGACAGGTCCACACCATATATTTT. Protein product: CASSLDGQVHTIYF.

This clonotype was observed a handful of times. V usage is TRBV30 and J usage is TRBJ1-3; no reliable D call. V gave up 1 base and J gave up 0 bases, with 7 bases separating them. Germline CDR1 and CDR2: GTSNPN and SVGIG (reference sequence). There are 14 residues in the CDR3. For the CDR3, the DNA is TGTGCCTGGAGTGAGGCACTCTCTGGAAACACCATATATTTT. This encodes CAWSEALSGNTIYF.

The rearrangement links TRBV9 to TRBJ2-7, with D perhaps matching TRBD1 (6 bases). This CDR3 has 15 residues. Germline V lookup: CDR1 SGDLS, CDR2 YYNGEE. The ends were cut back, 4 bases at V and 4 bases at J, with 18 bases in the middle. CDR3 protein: CASSQDPRGLYEQYF. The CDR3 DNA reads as TGTGCCAGCAGCCAAGATCCCAGGGGATTATACGAGCAGTACTTC.